This T cell receptor (beta chain) was recorded in a study of blood T cells in healthy people across ages. General observations from the study: Unknown CMV status may confound age-related changes in expanded clones.

Total RNA extracted from each sample amounted to at least 6 micrograms. This clonotype was seen only a few times. The target antigen is unknown. V lost 5 bases to trimming and J lost 2 bases, with 3 bases between them. In germline, CDR1 is ENHRY, CDR2 SYGVKD. CDR3 size: 11 residues. A second roughly 6 to 11 cycle PCR used barcoded and J-beta primers. A 12-random-nucleotide template-switch adaptor tagged each cDNA molecule. TCRdb recomputed calls from the 5' RACE reads with MiXCR, one row per CDR3 protein. The sample lists roughly 680,000 distinct CDR3 sequences; 21% were seen once. The chain uses TRBV10-3 and TRBJ2-5; no clear D gene. The sequenced sample consisted of blood. This TCR came from a man between 65 and 85 years old in good health. The CDR3 protein is CAISIQETQYF. The CDR3 nucleotides are TGTGCCATCAGTATTCAAGAGACCCAGTACTTC.